This is a list of T cell receptor beta chains from one sample in a study of Tregs in tolerant kidney transplant recipients. This table comes from immunoSEQ multiplex PCR, and its TCRdb copy is limited to in-frame clones, with some not included. The data show tens of thousands of clones, over 95% seen once. No cognate antigen is known for these TCRs. The specimen sequenced was Tregs from blood cultured with allogeneic cells. Receptors were obtained from a human donor in good health. The CDR3 runs from the conserved cysteine through the conserved F or W. The order of the fields is J gene, D gene, V gene, clone size, CDR3 protein, CDR3 DNA. The D gene is left open where the match is weak. Some rows mark clone size as missing; the rest say once, few, many or name a class of expanded clone.

j_call: TRBJ1-4
d_call: -
v_call: TRBV6-6
clone_size: -
cdr3_aa: CASSPDGENEKLFF
cdr3_nt: TGTGCCAGCAGTCCCGATGGGGAGAATGAAAAACTGTTTTTT

j_call: TRBJ2-1
d_call: TRBD2
v_call: TRBV6-1
clone_size: -
cdr3_aa: CASSEKRQAQAGGIYNEQFF
cdr3_nt: TGTGCCAGCAGTGAAAAGAGACAGGCTCAAGCGGGAGGGATCTACAATGAGCAGTTCTTC

j_call: TRBJ1-4
d_call: TRBD1
v_call: TRBV7-9
clone_size: -
cdr3_aa: CASSLDRGTNEKLFF
cdr3_nt: TGTGCCAGCAGCTTAGACAGGGGTACTAATGAAAAACTGTTTTTT

j_call: TRBJ2-3
d_call: TRBD2
v_call: TRBV30
clone_size: -
cdr3_aa: CAWIKWGTSSSTDTQYF
cdr3_nt: TGTGCCTGGATTAAATGGGGGACTAGCTCTAGCACAGATACGCAGTATTTT

j_call: TRBJ2-5
d_call: TRBD2
v_call: TRBV13
clone_size: -
cdr3_aa: CASSQGLAGGGETQYF
cdr3_nt: TGTGCCAGCAGCCAGGGACTAGCGGGAGGAGGAGAGACCCAGTACTTC

j_call: TRBJ2-3
d_call: -
v_call: TRBV20-1
clone_size: -
cdr3_aa: CSAREADTQYF
cdr3_nt: TGCAGTGCTAGAGAGGCAGATACGCAGTATTTT

j_call: TRBJ2-5
d_call: -
v_call: TRBV18
clone_size: -
cdr3_aa: CASSPNSGEGETQYF
cdr3_nt: TGTGCCAGCTCACCTAACTCAGGGGAGGGTGAGACCCAGTACTTC

j_call: TRBJ2-4
d_call: -
v_call: TRBV30
clone_size: -
cdr3_aa: CAWSRLAKNIQYF
cdr3_nt: TGTGCCTGGAGTAGGTTAGCCAAAAACATTCAGTACTTC

j_call: TRBJ2-3
d_call: TRBD2
v_call: TRBV9
clone_size: -
cdr3_aa: CASELGRGASTDTQYF
cdr3_nt: TGTGCCAGTGAACTAGGGCGGGGGGCCAGCACAGATACGCAGTATTTT

j_call: TRBJ2-1
d_call: -
v_call: TRBV19
clone_size: -
cdr3_aa: CASSGREGTNYNEQFF
cdr3_nt: TGTGCCAGTAGTGGAAGGGAGGGGACAAATTACAATGAGCAGTTCTTC

j_call: TRBJ2-3
d_call: TRBD1
v_call: TRBV7-3
clone_size: once
cdr3_aa: CASSLGQSSTDTQYF
cdr3_nt: TGTGCCAGCAGCTTGGGACAGAGTAGCACAGATACGCAGTATTTT

j_call: TRBJ1-6
d_call: TRBD1
v_call: TRBV11-1
clone_size: -
cdr3_aa: CASSAVGTGDSPLHF
cdr3_nt: TGTGCCAGCAGTGCCGTTGGGACAGGGGATTCACCCCTCCACTTT

j_call: TRBJ1-2
d_call: -
v_call: TRBV19
clone_size: -
cdr3_aa: CASSMIGAGAFPNYGYTF
cdr3_nt: TGTGCCAGTAGTATGATCGGGGCAGGGGCCTTTCCCAACTATGGCTACACCTTC

j_call: TRBJ2-6
d_call: -
v_call: TRBV7-9
clone_size: -
cdr3_aa: CASSRGLSGANVLTF
cdr3_nt: TGTGCCAGCAGCCGGGGACTCTCTGGGGCCAACGTCCTGACTTTC

j_call: TRBJ1-5
d_call: -
v_call: TRBV7-6
clone_size: -
cdr3_aa: CASSLGRGLGQPQHF
cdr3_nt: TGTGCCAGCAGCTTAGGGCGGGGCTTAGGGCAGCCCCAGCATTTT

j_call: TRBJ2-1
d_call: TRBD2
v_call: TRBV5-4
clone_size: -
cdr3_aa: CALRSAGGRYNEQFF
cdr3_nt: TGTGCCTTGCGATCGGCGGGAGGGCGCTACAATGAGCAGTTCTTC

j_call: TRBJ1-6
d_call: -
v_call: TRBV6-5
clone_size: -
cdr3_aa: CASSWAGPAVDSPLHF
cdr3_nt: TGTGCCAGCAGTTGGGCCGGGCCAGCCGTCGATTCACCCCTCCACTTT

j_call: TRBJ2-1
d_call: TRBD2
v_call: TRBV5-1
clone_size: -
cdr3_aa: CASHTSGSYNEQFF
cdr3_nt: TGCGCCAGCCATACTAGCGGGAGCTACAATGAGCAGTTCTTC

j_call: TRBJ1-1
d_call: -
v_call: TRBV15
clone_size: -
cdr3_aa: CATSRQGFGAFF
cdr3_nt: TGTGCCACCAGCAGGCAGGGGTTTGGAGCTTTCTTT

j_call: TRBJ1-2
d_call: TRBD1
v_call: TRBV18
clone_size: -
cdr3_aa: CASSPPDRAYGYTF
cdr3_nt: TGTGCCAGCTCACCACCGGACAGGGCCTATGGCTACACCTTC

j_call: TRBJ1-1
d_call: TRBD1
v_call: TRBV11-2
clone_size: -
cdr3_aa: CASSLVLQGATEAFF
cdr3_nt: TGTGCCAGCAGCTTAGTACTTCAGGGGGCCACTGAAGCTTTCTTT

j_call: TRBJ2-2
d_call: -
v_call: TRBV5-1
clone_size: -
cdr3_aa: CASSFLLGGGELFF
cdr3_nt: TGCGCCAGCAGCTTCCTCCTAGGGGGCGGGGAGCTGTTTTTT

j_call: TRBJ2-1
d_call: -
v_call: TRBV9
clone_size: -
cdr3_aa: CASSVEGGLFF
cdr3_nt: TGTGCCAGCAGCGTAGAGGGGGGCCTGTTCTTC

j_call: TRBJ1-2
d_call: -
v_call: TRBV6-5
clone_size: -
cdr3_aa: CASSYGPRIGYTF
cdr3_nt: TGTGCCAGCAGTTACGGTCCTCGAATTGGCTACACCTTC

j_call: TRBJ1-2
d_call: TRBD1
v_call: TRBV19
clone_size: -
cdr3_aa: CASIPGTEDSGYTF
cdr3_nt: TGTGCCAGTATACCCGGGACAGAAGACTCTGGCTACACCTTC

j_call: TRBJ1-6
d_call: TRBD1
v_call: TRBV19
clone_size: -
cdr3_aa: CASRNRGKNSPLHF
cdr3_nt: TGTGCCAGTAGGAACAGGGGAAAGAATTCACCCCTCCACTTT

j_call: TRBJ2-4
d_call: -
v_call: TRBV5-7
clone_size: -
cdr3_aa: CASSQGTAVIQYF
cdr3_nt: TGTGCCAGCAGCCAAGGGACCGCCGTCATTCAGTACTTC

j_call: TRBJ2-1
d_call: TRBD2
v_call: TRBV4-2
clone_size: -
cdr3_aa: CASSPSGAGGYNEQFF
cdr3_nt: TGTGCCAGCAGCCCCTCCGGGGCGGGAGGGTACAATGAGCAGTTCTTC

j_call: TRBJ1-2
d_call: TRBD1
v_call: TRBV2
clone_size: -
cdr3_aa: CASSGGQGAAGYTF
cdr3_nt: TGTGCCAGCAGTGGCGGACAGGGCGCAGCAGGCTACACCTTC

j_call: TRBJ2-5
d_call: -
v_call: TRBV12-5
clone_size: -
cdr3_aa: CASGRGQSQETQYF
cdr3_nt: TGTGCTAGTGGCCGTGGACAGTCTCAAGAGACCCAGTACTTC

j_call: TRBJ1-2
d_call: TRBD1
v_call: TRBV9
clone_size: -
cdr3_aa: CASSVVLGTDLGFYGYTF
cdr3_nt: TGTGCCAGCAGCGTAGTGCTCGGGACAGACCTCGGGTTCTATGGCTACACCTTC

j_call: TRBJ2-7
d_call: -
v_call: TRBV2
clone_size: -
cdr3_aa: CASSAEQGTHEQYF
cdr3_nt: TGTGCCAGCAGTGCGGAGCAGGGAACCCACGAGCAGTACTTC

j_call: TRBJ2-7
d_call: TRBD2
v_call: TRBV6-6
clone_size: once
cdr3_aa: CASSLAGLGFEQYF
cdr3_nt: TGTGCCAGCAGTCTAGCGGGTCTAGGGTTCGAGCAGTACTTC

j_call: TRBJ1-1
d_call: -
v_call: TRBV10-3
clone_size: -
cdr3_aa: CAIRSPTGSNTEAFF
cdr3_nt: TGTGCCATCAGATCTCCGACAGGATCGAACACTGAAGCTTTCTTT

j_call: TRBJ1-6
d_call: -
v_call: TRBV7-2
clone_size: -
cdr3_aa: CASSSPDRNSYNSPLHF
cdr3_nt: TGTGCCAGCAGCTCCCCAGACAGGAACTCCTATAATTCACCCCTCCACTTT

j_call: TRBJ1-6
d_call: -
v_call: TRBV7-8
clone_size: -
cdr3_aa: CASSRTGMGGNSPLHF
cdr3_nt: TGTGCCAGCAGCCGTACAGGTATGGGGGGGAATTCACCCCTCCACTTT

j_call: TRBJ1-5
d_call: -
v_call: TRBV30
clone_size: -
cdr3_aa: CAWSVHYSNQPQHF
cdr3_nt: TGTGCCTGGAGTGTACACTATAGCAATCAGCCCCAGCATTTT

j_call: TRBJ1-3
d_call: TRBD1
v_call: TRBV5-1
clone_size: -
cdr3_aa: CASSGDRVPGNTIYF
cdr3_nt: TGCGCCAGCAGTGGCGACAGGGTCCCCGGAAACACCATATATTTT

j_call: TRBJ1-3
d_call: -
v_call: TRBV9
clone_size: -
cdr3_aa: CASSVAYLGPPRRWGTIYF
cdr3_nt: TGTGCCAGCAGCGTAGCTTACCTAGGCCCTCCCCGCCGATGGGGCACCATATATTTT

j_call: TRBJ1-4
d_call: -
v_call: TRBV19
clone_size: -
cdr3_aa: CASSIKGLSNEKLFF
cdr3_nt: TGTGCCAGTAGTATTAAAGGGCTTTCTAATGAAAAACTGTTTTTT

j_call: TRBJ1-3
d_call: -
v_call: TRBV19
clone_size: -
cdr3_aa: CASSVRDPGNTIYF
cdr3_nt: TGTGCCAGTAGTGTCAGAGATCCTGGAAACACCATATATTTT

j_call: TRBJ2-3
d_call: TRBD2
v_call: TRBV5-4
clone_size: -
cdr3_aa: CASSFRLLAGGRWDTQYF
cdr3_nt: TGTGCCAGCAGCTTCCGCTTACTAGCGGGAGGTAGATGGGATACGCAGTATTTT

j_call: TRBJ2-5
d_call: TRBD2
v_call: TRBV6-1
clone_size: -
cdr3_aa: CASSERLAGGLQETQYF
cdr3_nt: TGTGCCAGCAGTGAACGGCTAGCGGGGGGCCTCCAAGAGACCCAGTACTTC

j_call: TRBJ1-3
d_call: -
v_call: TRBV27
clone_size: few
cdr3_aa: CASSPLGRPGNTIYF
cdr3_nt: TGTGCCAGCAGCCCCCTCGGGAGACCTGGAAACACCATATATTTT

j_call: TRBJ1-5
d_call: -
v_call: TRBV5-1
clone_size: -
cdr3_aa: CASSLLPDWHF
cdr3_nt: TGCGCCAGCAGCTTGTTACCCGATTGGCATTTT

j_call: TRBJ1-4
d_call: -
v_call: TRBV5-8
clone_size: few
cdr3_aa: CASSYDTEKLFF
cdr3_nt: TGTGCCAGCAGTTACGACACCGAAAAACTGTTTTTT

j_call: TRBJ2-7
d_call: TRBD1
v_call: TRBV5-6
clone_size: -
cdr3_aa: CASSLRDRQTYEQYF
cdr3_nt: TGTGCCAGCAGCTTGCGGGACAGGCAGACCTACGAGCAGTACTTC

j_call: TRBJ2-1
d_call: -
v_call: TRBV2
clone_size: once
cdr3_aa: CASGLAWSSYNEQFF
cdr3_nt: TGTGCCAGCGGGCTAGCGTGGAGCTCCTACAATGAGCAGTTCTTC